Listed below are T cell receptor beta chains from one sample, sequenced in a study of OX40 agonist ivuxolimab in advanced cancers. Assay used: immunoSEQ multiplex PCR; TCRdb lists only in-frame clones, some missing. The table lists approximately 50,000 clones, about nine tenths of them singletons, with about 1% in the top ten. The material sequenced was CD4+ or CD8+ T cells sorted from blood, taken in a trial of the OX40 agonist ivuxolimab. All receptors come from an adult with an advanced solid tumor such as melanoma, head and neck, liver or kidney cancer. The CDR3 runs from the conserved cysteine through the conserved F or W. The D gene is left open where the match is weak. Not every row has a clone size; where given, it reads once, few, many or a size class.

TRBV30	NA	TRBJ2-2	NA	TGTGCCTGGAGTGGATTTGGGGGACCCAACGAAGCCGGGGAGCTGTTTTTT	CAWSGFGGPNEAGELFF
TRBV4-2	NA	TRBJ2-5	NA	TGTGCCAGCAGCCAAGGGGCGGAAGTGGGTCGGACCCAGTACTTC	CASSQGAEVGRTQYF
TRBV28	NA	TRBJ1-5	NA	TGTGCCACGGCAGGTGATAGCAATCAGCCCCAGCATTTT	CATAGDSNQPQHF
TRBV6-4	NA	TRBJ2-5	NA	TGTGCCAGCAGTGAAGGTCAAGAGACCCAGTACTTC	CASSEGQETQYF
TRBV18	NA	TRBJ2-5	NA	TGTGCCAGCTCACCATCCGGGACGGTAGTTGAAGAGACCCAGTACTTC	CASSPSGTVVEETQYF
TRBV28	NA	TRBJ2-1	TRBD1	TGTGCCAGCAGTTTAGGGGGACAGCTAATTCGGGGGCAGTTCTTC	CASSLGGQLIRGQFF
TRBV28	NA	TRBJ1-1	NA	TGTGCCAGCACGACGGTCGTGAACACTGAAGCTTTCTTT	CASTTVVNTEAFF
TRBV28	NA	TRBJ2-7	TRBD2	TGTGCCAGCAGTTTAGTACTAGCGAGTTACGAGCAGTACTTC	CASSLVLASYEQYF
TRBV5-6	NA	TRBJ2-5	TRBD2	TGTGCCAGCAGCTTGGGACTAGCGGGAGTAGTGGAGACCCAGTACTTC	CASSLGLAGVVETQYF
TRBV11-1	NA	TRBJ2-7	NA	TGTGCCAGCAGCTTAGTCCAGGGGATAAAGCACGAGCAGTACTTC	CASSLVQGIKHEQYF
TRBV29-1	NA	TRBJ2-1	TRBD2	TGCAGCGCCGGTTCGGGGGGGTCCTACAATGAGCAGTTCTTC	CSAGSGGSYNEQFF
TRBV30	NA	TRBJ2-3	TRBD2	TGTGCCTGGAGTGCCCCGGGAGGAGGGTGGCGTACGCAGTATTTT	CAWSAPGGGWRTQYF
TRBV19	few	TRBJ1-5	NA	TGTGCCAGTAGCATCATAGGGGATCGGCAGCCCCAGCATTTT	CASSIIGDRQPQHF
TRBV6-5	NA	TRBJ2-1	TRBD2	TGTGCCAGCAGTGGACGACTAGCGGGAGGGGATGAGCAGTTCTTC	CASSGRLAGGDEQFF
TRBV7-3	NA	TRBJ2-3	TRBD2	TGTGCCAGCAGCCCCCTAGCGGGAGGCCGCACAGATACGCAGTATTTT	CASSPLAGGRTDTQYF
TRBV7-3	NA	TRBJ2-1	TRBD2	TGTGCCAGCAGCTTAGCGGGAGCTAACAATGAGCAGTTCTTC	CASSLAGANNEQFF
TRBV2	NA	TRBJ1-1	NA	TGTGCCAGCAGGGAAAGGGCCAGGGAGAGCACTGAAGCTTTCTTT	CASRERARESTEAFF
TRBV7-8	NA	TRBJ2-7	TRBD2	TGTGCCAGCAGCTTAGCGTGGGGAAGTAGCGGGAGGGCCAACGAGCAGTACTTC	CASSLAWGSSGRANEQYF
TRBV5-4	NA	TRBJ2-1	NA	TGTGCCAGCAGCTCCCCCGGGGGATCCTACGATTTTGAGCAGTTCTTC	CASSSPGGSYDFEQFF
TRBV18	once	TRBJ2-1	TRBD1	TGTGCCAGCTCACCGACGGGACAGCTCTACAATGAGCAGTTCTTC	CASSPTGQLYNEQFF
TRBV15	NA	TRBJ2-3	NA	TGTGCCACCAGCAGAGGTCGCAGGGGAGCGGGGAGGGCAGATACGCAGTATTTT	CATSRGRRGAGRADTQYF
TRBV7-8	NA	TRBJ2-1	TRBD2	TGTGCCAGCAGCCCCGGGACTAGCCGGGACAATGAGCAGTTCTTC	CASSPGTSRDNEQFF
TRBV7-3	NA	TRBJ2-1	NA	TGTGCCAGCAGCCCTGGGCCAGTTTTGGGTGAGCAGTTCTTC	CASSPGPVLGEQFF
TRBV28	NA	TRBJ2-3	TRBD1	TGTGCCAGCAGCAGGGACAGGGAAACAGATACGCAGTATTTT	CASSRDRETDTQYF
TRBV4-2	NA	TRBJ2-3	TRBD1	TGTGCCAGCAGCGGGGACAGGGGAACAGATACGCAGTATTTT	CASSGDRGTDTQYF
TRBV7-9	once	TRBJ2-7	TRBD1	TGTGCCAGCAGCCCTCGGGACAGGGAATACGAGCAGTACTTC	CASSPRDREYEQYF
TRBV13	NA	TRBJ2-3	TRBD2	TGTGCCAGCAGCTTAGGCGGGAGGGTCACAGATACGCAGTATTTT	CASSLGGRVTDTQYF
TRBV7-2	NA	TRBJ2-7	NA	TGTGCCAGCAGTATAGATCATAGGAGCTCCTACGAGCAGTACTTC	CASSIDHRSSYEQYF
TRBV5-3	NA	TRBJ2-6	NA	TGTGCCAGAAGCTTGGACTGGGCTGGGGCCAACGTCCTGACTTTC	CARSLDWAGANVLTF
TRBV2	NA	TRBJ2-3	NA	TGTGCCAGCAGTGATTCCCTAGGCAGGGACTTCGCAGATACGCAGTATTTT	CASSDSLGRDFADTQYF
TRBV7-2	NA	TRBJ2-1	NA	TGTGCCAGCAGCTTAATGGCAGGTAGGAGGAATGAGCAGTTCTTC	CASSLMAGRRNEQFF
TRBV7-3	NA	TRBJ2-1	TRBD2	TGTGCCAGCAGCTCTGCGGGGGGTCGGGATGAGCAGTTCTTC	CASSSAGGRDEQFF
TRBV6-6	NA	TRBJ2-1	NA	TGTGCCAGCAGTTACGCATACGGGACTCTTTACAATGAGCAGTTCTTC	CASSYAYGTLYNEQFF
TRBV4-2	NA	TRBJ2-2	NA	TGTGCCAGCAGCCAAGACGGGGGTTCCGGGGAGCTGTTTTTT	CASSQDGGSGELFF
TRBV28	NA	TRBJ2-4	NA	TGTGCCAGCAGTTTTAGTGGGGCCAAAAACATTCAGTACTTC	CASSFSGAKNIQYF
TRBV9	NA	TRBJ1-6	TRBD1	TGTGCCAGCAGCGTAGGAGACAGGGGCGGGCGAGATCCCCTCCACTTT	CASSVGDRGGRDPLHF
TRBV11-1	once	TRBJ2-7	NA	TGTGCCAGCAGCTCACCAGGGCGATACGAGCAGTACTTC	CASSSPGRYEQYF
TRBV6-1	once	TRBJ2-7	NA	TGTGCCAGCAACCCAGAGCTGGGGGTCTACGAGCAGTACTTC	CASNPELGVYEQYF
TRBV27	NA	TRBJ1-5	NA	TGTGCCAGCTTAGGGAGCGGGGGCGGACCCCAGCATTTT	CASLGSGGGPQHF
TRBV29-1	NA	TRBJ2-3	NA	TGCAGCCTCACGGGGGGCGACGATACGCAGTATTTT	CSLTGGDDTQYF
TRBV29-1	once	TRBJ1-2	NA	TGCAGCGTTGAAGGAGGGCAGCACTATGGCTACACCTTC	CSVEGGQHYGYTF
TRBV28	NA	TRBJ2-1	TRBD2	TGTGCCAGCAGTTCCCCGGCTAGCGGGAGGATGTATGAGCAGTTCTTC	CASSSPASGRMYEQFF
TRBV5-6	NA	TRBJ2-7	TRBD1	TGTGCCAGCAGCCGAACGGGACAGGGATACACCTACGAGCAGTACTTC	CASSRTGQGYTYEQYF
TRBV6-1	NA	TRBJ2-7	NA	TGTGCCAGCAGGGGAACAGGGCTCTACGAGCAGTACTTC	CASRGTGLYEQYF
TRBV5-5	NA	TRBJ1-6	NA	TGTGCCAGCAGCTTCTCCGGACAGTCATATAATTCACCCCTCCACTTT	CASSFSGQSYNSPLHF
TRBV19	NA	TRBJ2-1	NA	TGTGCCAGTCAAACCCTACTAGGAGGCAATGAGCAGTTCTTC	CASQTLLGGNEQFF
TRBV2	NA	TRBJ2-2	NA	TGTGCCAGCAGAGAGACCCAAAGCACCGGGGAGCTGTTTTTT	CASRETQSTGELFF
TRBV11-2	NA	TRBJ2-7	NA	TGTGCCAGCGTTAGCGGCTCCTACGAGCAGTACTTC	CASVSGSYEQYF